Following are 21 T cell receptor beta chains from one sample sequenced in a study of vaccination and CD4 T cells after COVID-19. MiXCR, applied by TCRdb to the PCR reads, yields one record per CDR3 protein. The sample holds roughly 28,000 distinct CDR3 sequences, about half seen once. Time point of the sample: late sampling 161 to 241 days after vaccination in a few convalescent patients. The sequencing used CD4+ T cells from blood, collected about 7 months after SARS-CoV-2 vaccination. The receptors originated from a human donor who had recovered from COVID-19.

The chain is built from TRBV10-3 and TRBJ2-3, with D possibly matching TRBD2 (6 bases). The ends were cut back, 6 bases at V and 5 bases at J, with 15 bases in the middle. The germline gives CDR1 ENHRY, CDR2 SYGVKD. There are 14 residues in the CDR3. The CDR3 region has the DNA TGTGCCATCAGGGAGCGGGCTTCGGAAGATACGCAGTATTTT. Amino acid sequence: CAIRERASEDTQYF.

A few counts support this clonotype. The chain recombines TRBV20-1 with TRBJ1-5; 9 bases map to TRBD1. This CDR3 comprises 15 residues. CDR1 DFQATT and CDR2 SNEGSKA come from the germline V gene (reference sequence). J gave up 7 bases and V 1 base, and 8 bases lay outside the gene matches. Here the CDR3 reads CSARGVGQGGQPQHF. CDR3 coding DNA: TGCAGTGCTAGAGGGGTGGGACAGGGAGGACAGCCCCAGCATTTT.

This clonotype was picked up a small number of times. The J gene is TRBJ2-1, the V gene TRBV11-2; 9 bases fit TRBD1. The CDR3 loop spans 12 amino acids. Trimming took 5 bases from V and 15 from J; bases not matched to a gene: 8. Germline V CDR1 and CDR2: SGHAT, FQNNGV. The CDR3 reads CASSRQGEVWFF. The CDR3 coding sequence is TGTGCCAGCAGCCGACAGGGGGAAGTTTGGTTCTTC.

This clonotype came up a few times. The genes are TRBV27 and TRBJ2-7; possibly TRBD2 for D (5 bases). Germline V gene lookup returns CDR1 MNHEY and CDR2 SMNVEV (reference sequence). Trimming pared 5 bases from V and 5 bases from J, leaving 16 bases between. This CDR3 has 14 amino acids. This chain's CDR3 is CASSRYRDSHEQYF. For the CDR3, the DNA is TGTGCCAGCAGTCGGTACCGGGATAGCCACGAGCAGTACTTC.

This clonotype has more than one count but fewer than ten. The chain couples TRBV20-1 to TRBJ2-5; D ambiguous. The germline V gene encodes CDR1 DFQATT and CDR2 SNEGSKA (reference sequence). The CDR3 is made up of 13 amino acids. V lost 6 bases, J lost 7 bases, and 18 bases lay in between. The CDR3 here is CSARAGPSGTQYF. The CDR3 coding sequence is TGCAGTGCACGCGCCGGGCCGTCAGGGACCCAGTACTTC.

This clonotype was seen a handful of times. The gene calls are TRBV7-9 and TRBJ2-6, with D perhaps matching TRBD1 or TRBD2 (5 bases each). The germline gives CDR1 SEHNR, CDR2 FQNEAQ (reference sequence). The V and J ends lost 1 base and 4 bases respectively, with 8 bases between them. The length of the CDR3 is 15 residues. In DNA form, the CDR3 reads TGTGCCAGCAGCTTAGGGGGGACCGGGGCCAACGTCCTGACTTTC. As protein: CASSLGGTGANVLTF. Using reference TRBV7-9 and TRBJ2-6 for the parts outside the CDR3, the full variable domain is DTGVSQNPRHKITKRGQNVTFRCDPISEHNRLYWYRQTLGQGPEFLTYFQNEAQLEKSRLLSDRFSAERPKGSFSTLEIQRTEQGDSAMYLCASSLGGTGANVLTFGAGSRLTVL.

A few counts support this clonotype. J is TRBJ1-5 and V is TRBV7-9, with TRBD1 as a possible D gene (6 bases). V lost 2 bases, J lost 6 bases, and 8 bases lay in between. The CDR3 contains 13 residues. Germline CDR1 and CDR2: SEHNR and FQNEAQ (reference sequence). The CDR3 region is CASSLQGIQPQHF. The CDR3 region has the DNA TGTGCCAGCAGCTTACAGGGGATTCAGCCCCAGCATTTT.

The rearrangement joins TRBV28 to TRBJ2-5; D perhaps matches TRBD2 (5 bases). Per germline, CDR1 MDHEN and CDR2 SYDVKM. V shed 6 bases and J shed 4 bases, with 21 bases lying between them. The CDR3 has 16 residues. The CDR3 is CASSLTFTSGGETQYF. The CDR3 nucleotides read TGTGCCAGCAGCTTAACCTTTACTAGTGGAGGAGAGACCCAGTACTTC.

There are a few counts of this clonotype. This sequence joins TRBV7-8 and TRBJ2-3; possible D gene TRBD2, 5 bases. The length of the CDR3 is 14 residues. V was pared by 5 bases and J by 0 bases, with 9 bases between. Germline V lookup: CDR1 SGHVS, CDR2 FQNEAQ. CDR3 amino acids: CASSDSESTDTQYF. CDR3 nucleotides: TGTGCCAGCAGCGATAGCGAGAGCACAGATACGCAGTATTTT.

The table lists this clonotype with a few counts. This rearrangement joins TRBV27 to TRBJ1-5; D perhaps matches TRBD1 (6 bases). The V and J ends lost 6 bases and 8 bases respectively, with 14 bases between them. The length of the CDR3 is 13 residues. Per germline, CDR1 MNHEY and CDR2 SMNVEV (reference sequence). CDR3 nucleotides: TGTGCCAGCAGAACAGGGTGGAATGAGCCCCAGCATTTT. Translation: CASRTGWNEPQHF.

V usage is TRBV7-2 and J usage is TRBJ2-2; unclear D gene. The CDR3 has 14 amino acids. The germline V gene has CDR1 SGHTA and CDR2 FQGNSA. Trimming cost V 2 bases and J 5 bases, with 9 bases left between them. CDR3 sequence (DNA): TGTGCCAGCAGCTTAACGGGCGGAACCGGGGAGCTGTTTTTT. Encoded protein: CASSLTGGTGELFF.

The V call is TRBV28, the J call TRBJ2-3; 10 bases are a match to TRBD1. Trimming cost V 6 bases and J 4 bases; bases outside gene matches: 1. The CDR3 sequence is 13 residues long. Germline V gives CDR1 MDHEN, CDR2 SYDVKM. The CDR3 sequence: CASRTGGPDTQYF. Here the CDR3 DNA reads TGTGCCAGCAGGACAGGGGGCCCAGATACGCAGTATTTT.

Concerning this clonotype itself: An end of the junction differs from the germline gene, which may be a read error. V and J are TRBV19 and TRBJ2-2; a weak D match, TRBD1 (6 bases). The CDR3 covers 15 residues. The germline V gene encodes CDR1 LNHDA and CDR2 SQIVND (reference sequence). CDR3 loop: CASSLDRPRTGELFF. CDR3 coding DNA: TGTGCCAGTAGTCTAGACAGGCCACGAACCGGGGAGCTGTTTTTT.

The chain is built from TRBV20-1 and TRBJ2-1; unclear D gene. Trimming took off 3 bases at V and 7 bases at J, with 13 bases between the two ends. This CDR3 contains 13 residues. Germline V CDR1 and CDR2: DFQATT, SNEGSKA (reference sequence). CDR3 sequence reads: CSASSLIGNEQFF. The CDR3 DNA follows: TGCAGTGCTAGTTCACTAATCGGAAATGAGCAGTTCTTC.

CDR3 in amino acids: CASRGNGDIYEQYF. The CDR3 DNA sequence: TGTGCCAGCAGAGGAAACGGGGACATCTACGAGCAGTACTTC. V gene TRBV6-1 combines with J gene TRBJ2-7, with D maybe TRBD1 (6 bases). With 6 bases removed from V and 3 bases from J, the gap between germline ends came to 15 bases. CDR3 length: 14 residues. Germline V gives CDR1 MNHNS, CDR2 SASEGT.

The CDR3 region is CASSLGTSGRGDTQYF. For the CDR3, the DNA is TGTGCCAGCAGCTTAGGGACTAGCGGGAGAGGGGATACGCAGTATTTT. J is TRBJ2-3 and V is TRBV7-2; TRBD2 agrees at 13 bases. The CDR3 totals 16 residues. Per germline, CDR1 SGHTA and CDR2 FQGNSA. The J segment lost 6 bases and the V segment lost 1 base, leaving 4 bases of the junction unmatched.

The chain carries TRBV6-1 and TRBJ1-2; unclear D gene. The CDR3 consists of 11 residues. V was clipped by 8 bases and J by 8 bases, with 12 bases between them. Germline V gene data show CDR1 as MNHNS and CDR2 as SASEGT. This CDR3 is CASGRRYGYTF. The CDR3 DNA is TGTGCCAGCGGGAGAAGGTACGGCTACACCTTC.

The chain recombines TRBV6-5 with TRBJ2-3; D is unclear. V was clipped by 1 base and J by 0 bases, with 5 bases between them. The CDR3 has 14 residues. Looked up from germline, CDR1 is MNHEY and CDR2 is SVGAGI. The CDR3 DNA is TGTGCCAGCAGTTACTTTCCTAGCACAGATACGCAGTATTTT. The encoded protein is CASSYFPSTDTQYF.

This chain links TRBV4-1 with TRBJ1-5, with D possibly being TRBD1 (6 bases). CDR1 is MGHRA, CDR2 YSYEKL, per germline. CDR3 length: 18 residues. The germline V and J ends were trimmed by 1 base and 0 bases, with 16 bases remaining between them. Written as DNA, the CDR3 is TGCGCCAGCAGCCAAGGAAGCAGGGGAACCTATAGCAATCAGCCCCAGCATTTT. This gives the protein CASSQGSRGTYSNQPQHF.

The chain recombines TRBV20-1 with TRBJ1-5; no clear D. The V end lost 1 base, the J end lost 2 bases, and 9 bases lay between the germline ends. This CDR3 comprises 14 residues. CDR1 is DFQATT and CDR2 is SNEGSKA in the germline V gene (reference sequence). The CDR3 bases are TGCAGTGCTAGAGTGGTGGACGGCAATCAGCCCCAGCATTTT. Encoded protein: CSARVVDGNQPQHF.

This chain links TRBV5-1 with TRBJ2-7; the match to TRBD2 covers 12 bases. V lost 2 bases, J lost 5 bases, and 8 bases stayed unmatched. This CDR3 has 16 amino acids. The germline V gene has CDR1 SGHRS and CDR2 YFSETQ. CDR3 bases: TGCGCCAGCAGCTTAGGCCTAGCGGGAGGGAGCGACGAGCAGTACTTC. It yields the protein CASSLGLAGGSDEQYF.